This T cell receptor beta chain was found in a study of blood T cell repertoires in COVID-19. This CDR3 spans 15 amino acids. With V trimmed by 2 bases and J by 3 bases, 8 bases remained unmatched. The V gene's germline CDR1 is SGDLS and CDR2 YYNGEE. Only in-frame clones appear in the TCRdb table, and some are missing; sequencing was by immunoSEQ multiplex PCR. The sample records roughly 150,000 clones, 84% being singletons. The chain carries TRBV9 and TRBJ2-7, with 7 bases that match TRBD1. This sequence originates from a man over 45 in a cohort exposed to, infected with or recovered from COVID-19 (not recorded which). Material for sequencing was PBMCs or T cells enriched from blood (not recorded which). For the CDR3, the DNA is TGTGCCAGCAGCGTGAGGGACAGTTGGATCTACGAGCAGTACTTC. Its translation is CASSVRDSWIYEQYF. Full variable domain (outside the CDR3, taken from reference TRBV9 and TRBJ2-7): DSGVTQTPKHLITATGQRVTLRCSPRSGDLSVYWYQQSLDQGLQFLIQYYNGEERAKGNILERFSAQQFPDLHSELNLSSLELGDSALYFCASSVRDSWIYEQYFGPGTRLTVT.